A single sample is the source of the 9 T cell receptor beta chains below, sequenced in a study of T cell responses to AZD1222 COVID-19 vaccine. Sequencing used immunoSEQ multiplex PCR; TCRdb keeps in-frame clones, though not all of them. The table has 80,000 to 90,000 clones, roughly 90% seen once. Sequenced here: peripheral blood, sampled on day 0 of AZD1222 vaccination. The receptors shown here come from an adult in good health.

The chain combines TRBV18 with TRBJ2-7; possibly TRBD1 for D (5 bases). The CDR3 extends over 12 amino acids. Germline CDR1 reads KGHSH; CDR2 reads LQKENI. V lost 5 bases and J 4 bases, leaving 9 bases between the germline ends. For the CDR3, the DNA is TGTGCCAGCTCATTGACAGTATACGAGCAGTACTTC. Its protein product is CASSLTVYEQYF.

The rearrangement joins TRBV27 to TRBJ1-5, with TRBD1 matching 7 bases. This CDR3 contains 15 residues. The germline gives CDR1 MNHEY, CDR2 SMNVEV (reference sequence). V trimming: 5 bases; J trimming: 2 bases; junction bases outside the gene matches: 6. CDR3 protein: CASSPRGQRNQPQHF. The CDR3 DNA sequence: TGTGCCAGCAGTCCGAGGGGGCAACGCAATCAGCCCCAGCATTTT.

The chain combines TRBV15 with TRBJ2-6; D gene unclear. Germline loops: CDR1 LNHNV, CDR2 YYDKDF (reference sequence). This CDR3 comprises 14 residues. The V and J ends lost 8 bases and 0 bases respectively, with 8 bases between them. This chain's CDR3 is CATEPYSGANVLTF. The CDR3 nucleotides are TGTGCCACCGAACCGTACTCTGGGGCCAACGTCCTGACTTTC.

This clone was observed a few times. This rearrangement joins TRBV18 to TRBJ1-1; maybe TRBD1 (5 bases). Trimming took off 3 bases at V and 1 base at J, with 9 bases between the two ends. Germline V gene data show CDR1 as KGHSH and CDR2 as LQKENI. There are 14 residues in the CDR3. The CDR3 spells CASSPGLGNTEAFF. The CDR3 coding sequence is TGTGCCAGCTCACCGGGGCTGGGGAACACTGAAGCTTTCTTT.

This clone was picked up a small number of times. V is TRBV6-5 and J is TRBJ1-2; 12 nucleotides align to TRBD1. The V segment lost 7 bases and the J segment 8 bases; nucleotides outside the gene matches: 11. The germline gives CDR1 MNHEY, CDR2 SVGAGI. The CDR3 has 15 residues. CDR3 in amino acids: CASTQGGQGAGGYTF. Here the CDR3 DNA reads TGTGCCAGCACCCAAGGGGGACAGGGGGCGGGAGGCTACACCTTC.

The rearrangement uses TRBV7-2 and TRBJ1-2, with TRBD1 identical over 7 bases. Germline lookup yields CDR1 SGHTA and CDR2 FQGNSA. Trimming removed 5 bases from V and 4 bases from J; junction bases left unmatched: 10. This CDR3 region has 15 residues. Here the CDR3 reads CASSHGRGQSYGYTF. As DNA, the CDR3 is TGTGCCAGCAGCCACGGTAGGGGACAGAGCTATGGCTACACCTTC.

This chain uses TRBV6-5 with TRBJ2-2; possibly TRBD2 for D (6 bases). CDR1 and CDR2 (germline): MNHEY, SVGAGI. The V end lost 7 bases, the J end lost 5 bases, and 11 bases lay between the germline ends. The CDR3 loop spans 13 amino acids. CDR3: CASTGEATGELFF. The CDR3 DNA reads TGTGCCAGCACGGGGGAGGCGACCGGGGAGCTGTTTTTT.

V gene TRBV6-5 combines with J gene TRBJ1-1; D unresolved. The V gene lost 6 bases and the J gene lost 1 base, with 12 bases spanning the gap. This CDR3 is built from 14 residues. CDR1 MNHEY and CDR2 SVGAGI come from the germline V gene. CDR3 nucleotides: TGTGCCAGCAGCCCCCCGCCACCGAACACTGAAGCTTTCTTT. It yields the protein CASSPPPPNTEAFF.

The rearrangement links TRBV5-1 to TRBJ2-1, with 8 bases identical to TRBD2. The CDR3 runs to 15 residues. V was clipped by 5 bases and J by 3 bases; unmatched bases: 7. Per germline, CDR1 SGHRS and CDR2 YFSETQ. This chain's CDR3 is CASSRSGGDYNEQFF. In DNA, the CDR3 is TGCGCCAGCAGTCGAAGCGGGGGAGACTACAATGAGCAGTTCTTC.